The T cell receptor (beta chain) under discussion was sequenced for a study of cytotoxic CD8 clonotypes in ibrutinib-treated CLL. A 1 in 200,000 to 1 in 1 million T cell depth was the sequencing target. Produced via immunoSEQ multiplex PCR; TCRdb's table is partial and in-frame only. The data show about 22,000 clones, about 75% seen once. The CDR3 runs 13 residues. V dropped 2 bases and J dropped 8 bases, with 10 bases sitting between them. CDR1 and CDR2 from the germline V gene are SEHNR and FQNEAQ (reference sequence). Study conclusions and caveats: At progression, clonality fell back toward baseline after rising at ibrutinib response. At the start, clonality exceeded age-matched healthy donors and followed circulating CD8+ T-cell counts.

This clone has a single count. Its target is not known. The specimen was PBMCs, collected before ibrutinib treatment. The sequence derives from a human donor with chronic lymphocytic leukemia. The genes are TRBV7-9 and TRBJ2-1; the D gene is possibly TRBD1 (5 bases). The chain's CDR3 is CASSLKGHHEQFF. As DNA, the CDR3 is TGTGCCAGCAGCTTAAAAGGACATCATGAGCAGTTCTTC.